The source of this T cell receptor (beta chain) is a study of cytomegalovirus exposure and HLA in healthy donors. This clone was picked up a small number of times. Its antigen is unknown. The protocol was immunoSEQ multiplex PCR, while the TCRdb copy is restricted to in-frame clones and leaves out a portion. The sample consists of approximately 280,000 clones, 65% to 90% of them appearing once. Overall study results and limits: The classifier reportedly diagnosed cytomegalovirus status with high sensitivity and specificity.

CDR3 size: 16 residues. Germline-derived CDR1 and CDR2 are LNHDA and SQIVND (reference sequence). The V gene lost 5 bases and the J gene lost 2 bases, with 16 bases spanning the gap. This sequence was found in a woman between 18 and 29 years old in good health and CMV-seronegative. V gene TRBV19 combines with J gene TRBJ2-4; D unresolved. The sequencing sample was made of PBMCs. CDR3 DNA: TGTGCCAGTAGTCCCCCCGAGAAGCTGACCAAAAACATTCAGTACTTC. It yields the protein CASSPPEKLTKNIQYF.